These 27 T cell receptor beta chains came from one sample sequenced in a study of monozygotic twins with inflammatory bowel disease. Reanalyzing the 5' RACE reads, TCRdb keeps one entry per CDR3 protein, without DNA. The sample table sets out roughly 170,000 distinct CDR3 sequences. Sequences were obtained from blood. The receptors here all came from a human donor with ulcerative colitis or Crohn's disease, or a healthy co-twin of an affected twin (not recorded which).

The V and J genes are TRBV24-1 and TRBJ2-1; as DNA is missing, the TRBD2 call by TCRdb cannot be tested. Per germline, CDR1 KGHDR and CDR2 SFDVKD. The CDR3 totals 17 residues. CDR3 loop: CATSDSRAGSSYNEQFF.

The V and J genes are TRBV5-5 and TRBJ2-5; there is no DNA to check the TCRdb D call of TRBD2. The CDR3 is 15 amino acids. Germline V gives CDR1 SGHKS, CDR2 YYEKEE (reference sequence). The CDR3: CASSSEGLAGETQYF.

The V call is TRBV14, the J call TRBJ1-2; lacking DNA, the TRBD1 call made by TCRdb goes unchecked. The CDR3 has 15 amino acids. The germline gives CDR1 SGHDN, CDR2 FVKESK. Here the CDR3 reads CASSPWTGGVYGYTF.

J is TRBJ1-1 and V is TRBV6-6; absent DNA, TCRdb's TRBD1 call cannot be checked. Looked up from germline, CDR1 is MNHNY and CDR2 is SVGAGI (reference sequence). The CDR3 spans 14 residues. This CDR3 is CASSPRLGNTEAFF.

V usage is TRBV11-2 and J usage is TRBJ2-7; TCRdb outputs TRBD1, but without DNA this stays unchecked. The CDR3 is 14 amino acids. Germline assignment: CDR1 SGHAT and CDR2 FQNNGV. The CDR3 loop reads CASSLARGQYEQYF.

The chain links TRBV20-1 to TRBJ2-1; the D gene TCRdb calls, TRBD1, cannot be checked with no DNA. The germline gives CDR1 DFQATT, CDR2 SNEGSKA (reference sequence). This CDR3 region has 16 residues. CDR3 residues: CSARDRSGALGNEQFF.

The chain combines TRBV29-1 with TRBJ2-5; absent DNA, TCRdb's TRBD2 call cannot be checked. From germline, CDR1 is SQVTM and CDR2 ANQGSEA. The CDR3 is 13 amino acids. CDR3 loop: CSVDLAGRETQYF.

The chain combines TRBV6-2 or TRBV6-3 with TRBJ1-6; there is no DNA to check the TCRdb D call of TRBD1. The CDR3 contains 16 residues. Germline assignment: CDR1 MNHEY and CDR2 SVGEGT. CDR3 region: CASSYSSGTGGPPLHF.

V usage is TRBV5-5 and J usage is TRBJ1-2. The CDR3 totals 15 residues. Germline CDR1 SGHKS, CDR2 YYEKEE (reference sequence). The CDR3 protein is CASSLDPNANYGYTF.

J is TRBJ1-5 and V is TRBV19; TCRdb's D call, TRBD1, is unchecked because there is no DNA. Germline V gene sequence: CDR1 LNHDA, CDR2 SQIVND (reference sequence). The length of the CDR3 is 14 residues. This CDR3 is CASSSRGGKQPQHF.

The gene calls are TRBV7-6 and TRBJ1-3. Germline lookup yields CDR1 SGHVS and CDR2 FNYEAQ. The CDR3 covers 16 residues. The CDR3 loop is CASSPFEVNSGNTIYF.

V usage is TRBV12-3 or TRBV12-4 and J usage is TRBJ2-2. The CDR3 spans 12 residues. The chain's CDR3 is CATSLGTGELFF.

The chain carries TRBV18 and TRBJ1-2; as DNA is missing, the TRBD1 call by TCRdb cannot be tested. Germline V CDR1 and CDR2: KGHSH, LQKENI. This CDR3 is 13 amino acids long. CDR3 region: CASSPGQGDGYTF. The complete variable domain, with remaining parts taken from reference TRBV18 and TRBJ1-2, reads NAGVMQNPRHLVRRRGQEARLRCSPMKGHSHVYWYRQLPEEGLKFMVYLQKENIIDESGMPKERFSAEFPKEGPSILRIQQVVRGDSAAYFCASSPGQGDGYTFGSGTRLTVV.

This chain links TRBV4-1 with TRBJ2-5; TCRdb's D call of TRBD1 is untestable without DNA. The germline gives CDR1 MGHRA, CDR2 YSYEKL. This CDR3 contains 16 residues. CDR3 loop: CASSQDQWTGQETQYF.

The chain joins TRBV30 to TRBJ1-3. The CDR3 is made up of 12 amino acids. CDR1 GTSNPN and CDR2 SVGIG come from the germline V gene (reference sequence). This chain's CDR3 is CAWSESGNTIYF.

V and J are TRBV14 and TRBJ1-2; TCRdb indicates TRBD1, and absent DNA this call remains unverified. The germline V gene has CDR1 SGHDN and CDR2 FVKESK. The CDR3 is 18 amino acids. This CDR3 is CASSQAPSRQGRGYGYTF. The variable domain in full, completed from reference TRBV14 and TRBJ1-2, reads EAGVTQFPSHSVIEKGQTVTLRCDPISGHDNLYWYRRVMGKEIKFLLHFVKESKQDESGMPNNRFLAERTGGTYSTLKVQPAELEDSGVYFCASSQAPSRQGRGYGYTFGSGTRLTVV.

V and J are TRBV19 and TRBJ1-1. Germline loops: CDR1 LNHDA, CDR2 SQIVND (reference sequence). This CDR3 has 14 amino acids. This chain's CDR3 is CASSPRGKNTEAFF.

This CDR3 is CASSLVLGEKLFF. This chain uses TRBV7-7 with TRBJ1-4. Germline V gene data show CDR1 as SSHAT and CDR2 as FNYEAQ (reference sequence). The CDR3 has 13 amino acids.

The chain has TRBV30 and TRBJ1-2; TCRdb outputs TRBD1, but without DNA this stays unchecked. From germline, CDR1 is GTSNPN and CDR2 SVGIG (reference sequence). This CDR3 is 12 amino acids long. The CDR3 loop reads CACQGFIDGYTF. The full variable domain, with the rest looked up from reference TRBV30 and TRBJ1-2, is SQTIHQWPATLVQPVGSPLSLECTVEGTSNPNLYWYRQAAGRGLQLLFYSVGIGQISSEVPQNLSASRPQDRQFILSSKKLLLSDSGFYLCACQGFIDGYTFGSGTRLTVV.

The J gene is TRBJ1-5, the V gene TRBV5-1. CDR3 length equals 15 residues. Germline loops: CDR1 SGHRS, CDR2 YFSETQ. Here the CDR3 reads CASSLEGYSNQPQHF.

This chain connects TRBV6-5 to TRBJ2-7; TCRdb proposes TRBD1, but this gene call is untestable without DNA. In germline, CDR1 is MNHEY, CDR2 SVGAGI. The length of the CDR3 is 15 residues. The chain's CDR3 is CASSTSTRGRTEQYF.

The rearrangement joins TRBV11-1 to TRBJ2-1. The CDR3 length is 18 residues. The germline V gene has CDR1 SGHAT and CDR2 FQDESV (reference sequence). The CDR3 spells CASSLVSTLLSSSNEQFF.

This chain uses TRBV15 with TRBJ1-5; checking the TCRdb D call of TRBD1 is not possible without DNA. This CDR3 has 15 amino acids. Germline loops: CDR1 LNHNV, CDR2 YYDKDF (reference sequence). The CDR3 reads CATSRVETGHQPQHF. The full variable domain, rest sourced from reference TRBV15 and TRBJ1-5, is DAMVIQNPRYQVTQFGKPVTLSCSQTLNHNVMYWYQQKSSQAPKLLFHYYDKDFNNEADTPDNFQSRRPNTSFCFLDIRSPGLGDTAMYLCATSRVETGHQPQHFGDGTRLSIL.

This chain uses TRBV4-1 with TRBJ1-5; TCRdb returns TRBD1, unconfirmable since there is no DNA. CDR1 is MGHRA and CDR2 is YSYEKL in the germline V gene. The length of the CDR3 is 15 residues. The CDR3 loop reads CASSQDGRGFQPQHF.

The rearrangement joins TRBV5-1 to TRBJ1-1; there is no DNA to check the TCRdb D call of TRBD1. The CDR3 totals 14 residues. Germline CDR1 is SGHRS and CDR2 is YFSETQ. The CDR3 region is CASSRTEMNTEAFF.

The gene calls are TRBV4-1 and TRBJ2-1. Germline CDR1 reads MGHRA; CDR2 reads YSYEKL. The CDR3 is 13 residues long. The CDR3 region is CASSQTSYNEQFF.

The V call is TRBV7-9, the J call TRBJ1-1; no DNA is available, so the TRBD1 call from TCRdb remains unchecked. The germline gives CDR1 SEHNR, CDR2 FQNEAQ (reference sequence). The CDR3 extends over 16 amino acids. CDR3 protein: CASSLGRGTMNTEAFF.